Listed below are T cell receptor beta chains from one sample, sequenced in a study of cytomegalovirus exposure and HLA in healthy donors. Assay: immunoSEQ multiplex PCR; the TCRdb copy retains only in-frame clones and omits some. The sample lists over 120,000 clones, around 80% occurring once. Sequenced material: PBMCs. The source is a man younger than 40 in good health and CMV-seropositive. Each CDR3 is given without its conserved first and last residue. D genes are given only for firm matches. The size entry is marked missing in some rows and otherwise reads once, few, many or a size class.

abundance,d_gene,j_gene,v_gene,CDR3aa
.,.,TRBJ2-7,TRBV7-8,ASSARRDFPYEQY
.,.,TRBJ1-2,TRBV6-5,ASSREILTKGYT
few,.,TRBJ1-5,TRBV6-1,ASSGPRVNQPQH
.,TRBD1,TRBJ2-6,TRBV19,ASSLRTGRSGANVLT
.,.,TRBJ2-2,TRBV5-1,ASSLDVARGELF
.,.,TRBJ2-7,TRBV29-1,SAWGQGLYEQY
.,TRBD1,TRBJ2-7,TRBV11-2,ASSRRTGRGDEQY
.,.,TRBJ2-7,TRBV7-2,ASSPSSYEQY
.,.,TRBJ2-2,TRBV6-4,ASSSEAGELF
once,.,TRBJ2-5,TRBV29-1,SVSGAETQY
.,TRBD1,TRBJ1-4,TRBV19,ASSGQNDEKLF
.,TRBD2,TRBJ2-7,TRBV25-1,ASSELAVQNEQY
.,.,TRBJ1-2,TRBV11-2,ASSFLRGDYGYT
once,.,TRBJ2-3,TRBV19,ASSISGNTDTQY
.,.,TRBJ1-2,TRBV6-5,ASSYWGRLRNDGYT
once,TRBD2,TRBJ2-1,TRBV2,ASSPMPGLADKLDNEQF
.,.,TRBJ2-1,TRBV7-9,ASSSPSHLAPSSYNEQF
.,TRBD2,TRBJ2-1,TRBV5-4,ASSVERTSGRNNEQF
.,.,TRBJ2-7,TRBV7-9,SSSLSGYEQY
once,.,TRBJ2-2,TRBV2,ASSGQVKDTGELF
.,.,.,TRBV4-1,ASSQVAGRDYEQY